The 10 T cell receptor beta chains given below trace back to one sample, sequenced in a study of graft-versus-host responses after intestinal transplantation (dated by TCRdb to the early 2020s). Libraries were built with the immunoSEQ multiplex PCR assay. TCRdb holds this immuneACCESS table with in-frame rearrangements only. Some clones are missing; in checked studies, unresolved V genes explain under half, and the rest has no known cause. The sample yields some 45,000 clones; about 91% were counted once. Jointly, the top ten make up under 4.5% of the sample. This specimen was PBMCs, taken 524 days after transplant. These receptors were collected from a human patient who received an intestinal transplant, so some T cells may come from the graft donor.

The chain links TRBV25-1 to TRBJ2-7, with 11 positions matching TRBD2. The CDR3 has 17 amino acids. Germline lookup yields CDR1 MGHDK and CDR2 SYGVNS. Trimming took 4 bases from V and 0 from J; bases not matched to a gene: 8. The CDR3 is CASSVPGLAANSYEQYF. CDR3 DNA: TGTGCCAGCAGTGTGCCGGGACTAGCGGCCAACTCCTACGAGCAGTACTTC.

This clone was counted a single time. The J gene is TRBJ2-3, the V gene TRBV25-1, with 9 bases lining up with TRBD2. The CDR3 is 18 amino acids. Germline trimming cut 2 bases from V and 1 base from J; bases unmatched to any gene: 10. Looked up from germline, CDR1 is MGHDK and CDR2 is SYGVNS. The DNA of the CDR3 is TGTGCCAGCAGTGAAATGGGACTGGGACTAGCAGGCACAGATACGCAGTATTTT. This encodes CASSEMGLGLAGTDTQYF.

This clone came up once. V usage is TRBV18 and J usage is TRBJ2-7; a weak D match, TRBD1 (6 bases). Trimming stripped 2 bases from V and 3 bases from J, with 23 bases between. The CDR3 extends over 18 amino acids. CDR1 is KGHSH and CDR2 is LQKENI in the germline V gene. CDR3: CASSPGADGDRLYYEQYF. Here the CDR3 DNA reads TGTGCCAGCTCACCAGGCGCGGATGGAGACAGGCTCTACTACGAGCAGTACTTC.

The chain employs TRBV5-6 and TRBJ1-5; the D gene is possibly TRBD1 (5 bases). CDR1 is SGHDT, CDR2 YYEEEE, per germline. The V end was cut by 4 bases, the J end by 5 bases, with 13 bases between. The CDR3 is 14 residues long. This chain's CDR3 is CASSVIRGDQPQHF. The CDR3, as DNA: TGTGCCAGCAGCGTCATAAGGGGCGATCAGCCCCAGCATTTT.

This clone is medium-sized in the sample. The chain employs TRBV11-2 and TRBJ2-7, with D perhaps matching TRBD1 (5 bases). V was clipped by 11 bases and J by 2 bases, with 13 bases between them. Germline values: CDR1 SGHAT, CDR2 FQNNGV. CDR3 length: 12 amino acids. In nucleotides, the CDR3 is TGTGCCTACGCCGACAGTCCCTACGAGCAGTACTTC. It translates to CAYADSPYEQYF.

V gene TRBV28 combines with J gene TRBJ2-1, with D perhaps being TRBD1 or TRBD2 (5 bases each). Germline V lookup: CDR1 MDHEN, CDR2 SYDVKM. The CDR3 loop spans 14 amino acids. The CDR3 region has the DNA TGTGCTAGCCATTGGGACGATAGGGGTGGTGAGCAGTTCTTC. It translates to CASHWDDRGGEQFF. Supplemented by reference TRBV28 and TRBJ2-1, the full variable domain reads DVKVTQSSRYLVKRTGEKVFLECVQDMDHENMFWYRQDPGLGLRLIYFSYDVKMKEKGDIPEGYSVSREKKERFSLILESASTNQTSMYLCASHWDDRGGEQFFGPGTRLTVL.

This clone was seen just once. The rearrangement links TRBV6-1 to TRBJ1-5, with no clear D. The CDR3 runs 16 residues. Trimming left V 2 bases short and J 3 bases short, with 14 bases between. The germline V gene encodes CDR1 MNHNS and CDR2 SASEGT. The CDR3 coding sequence is TGTGCCAGCAGTGAATTAGTGGTGAGGCCCAATCAGCCCCAGCATTTT. Amino acid sequence: CASSELVVRPNQPQHF.

The rearrangement uses TRBV27 and TRBJ2-7; 7 nucleotides line up with TRBD1. The CDR3 covers 14 residues. CDR1 and CDR2 (germline): MNHEY, SMNVEV (reference sequence). Trimming cost V 2 bases and J 4 bases; bases outside gene matches: 5. The CDR3 protein is CASSLIGTEYEQYF. Written as DNA, the CDR3 is TGTGCCAGCAGTTTAATCGGGACAGAGTACGAGCAGTACTTC.

This clone was counted a single time. The rearrangement joins TRBV10-3 to TRBJ2-1, with 13 nucleotides matching TRBD2. Germline V gene data show CDR1 as ENHRY and CDR2 as SYGVKD. Trimming cost V 4 bases and J 5 bases; bases outside gene matches: 2. The CDR3 sequence is 15 residues long. The CDR3 sequence is CAISGTSGSDNEQFF. In DNA form, the CDR3 reads TGTGCCATCAGTGGGACTAGCGGGAGTGACAATGAGCAGTTCTTC.

DNA for the CDR3: TGCGCCAGCAGCCCGGGACAGGGGATCTACGAGCAGTACTTC. It yields the protein CASSPGQGIYEQYF. The chain carries TRBV4-1 and TRBJ2-7, with 10 bases that match TRBD1. This CDR3 comprises 14 residues. CDR1 and CDR2 (germline): MGHRA, YSYEKL. J was trimmed by 3 bases and V by 4 bases; bases with no gene match: 3.